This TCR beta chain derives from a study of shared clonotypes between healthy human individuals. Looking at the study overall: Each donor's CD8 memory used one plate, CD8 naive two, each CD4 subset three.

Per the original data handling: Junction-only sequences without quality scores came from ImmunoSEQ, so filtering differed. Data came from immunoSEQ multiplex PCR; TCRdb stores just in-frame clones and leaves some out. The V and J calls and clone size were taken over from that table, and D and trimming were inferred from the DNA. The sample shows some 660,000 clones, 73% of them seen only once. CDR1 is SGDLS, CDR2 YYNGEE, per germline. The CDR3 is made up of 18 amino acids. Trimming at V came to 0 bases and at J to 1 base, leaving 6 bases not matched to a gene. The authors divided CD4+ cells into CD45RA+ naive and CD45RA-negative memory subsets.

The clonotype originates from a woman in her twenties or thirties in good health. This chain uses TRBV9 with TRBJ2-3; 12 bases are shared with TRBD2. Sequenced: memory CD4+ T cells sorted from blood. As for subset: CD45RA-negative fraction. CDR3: CASSVDLAGGPGTDTQYF. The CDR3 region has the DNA TGTGCCAGCAGCGTAGACCTAGCGGGAGGGCCGGGCACAGATACGCAGTATTTT.